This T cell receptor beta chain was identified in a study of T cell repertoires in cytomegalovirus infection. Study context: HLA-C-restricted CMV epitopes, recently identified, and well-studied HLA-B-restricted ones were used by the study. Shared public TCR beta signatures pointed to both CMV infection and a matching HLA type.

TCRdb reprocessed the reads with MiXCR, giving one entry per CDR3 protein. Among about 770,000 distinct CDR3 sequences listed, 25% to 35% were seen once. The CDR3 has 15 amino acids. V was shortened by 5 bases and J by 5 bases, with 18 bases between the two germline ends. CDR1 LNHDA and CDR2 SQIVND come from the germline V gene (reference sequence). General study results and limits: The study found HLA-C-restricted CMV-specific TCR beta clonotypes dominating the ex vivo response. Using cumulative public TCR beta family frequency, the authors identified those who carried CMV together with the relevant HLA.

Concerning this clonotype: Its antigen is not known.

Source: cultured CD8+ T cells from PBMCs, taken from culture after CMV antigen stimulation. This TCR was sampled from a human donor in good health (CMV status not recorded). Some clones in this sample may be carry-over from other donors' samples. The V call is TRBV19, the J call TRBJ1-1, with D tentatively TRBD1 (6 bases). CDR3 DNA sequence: TGTGCCAGTAGTTTCACACAGGGTCGGGGGACTGAAGCTTTCTTT. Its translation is CASSFTQGRGTEAFF.